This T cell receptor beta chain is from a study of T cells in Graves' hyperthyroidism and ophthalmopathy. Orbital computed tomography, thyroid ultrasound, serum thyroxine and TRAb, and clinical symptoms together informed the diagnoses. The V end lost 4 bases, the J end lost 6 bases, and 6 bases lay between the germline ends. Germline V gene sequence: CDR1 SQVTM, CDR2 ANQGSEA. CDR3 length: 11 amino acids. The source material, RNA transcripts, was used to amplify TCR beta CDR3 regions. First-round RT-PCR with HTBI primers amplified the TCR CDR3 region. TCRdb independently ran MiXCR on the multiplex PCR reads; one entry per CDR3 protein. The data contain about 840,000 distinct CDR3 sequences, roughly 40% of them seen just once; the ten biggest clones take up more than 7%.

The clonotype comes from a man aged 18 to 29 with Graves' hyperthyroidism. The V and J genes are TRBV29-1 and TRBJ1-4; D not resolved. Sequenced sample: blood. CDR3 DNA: TGCAGCGTTGGGTCGGATGAAAAACTGTTTTTT. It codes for CSVGSDEKLFF.